This T cell receptor beta chain originates from a study of blood T cell repertoires in COVID-19. Sequencing was performed with immunoSEQ multiplex PCR; in TCRdb, only in-frame clones are kept and a portion is missing. The data contain approximately 280,000 clones, 85% of them singletons. In germline, CDR1 is SGHRS, CDR2 YFSETQ. V was cut by 2 bases and J by 8 bases, with 8 bases left in between. CDR3 size: 12 residues. The receptor was isolated from a man aged 45 to 65 with active or convalescent COVID-19. Sequenced input: peripheral blood. The V call is TRBV5-1, the J call TRBJ2-1; a possible D gene is TRBD2 (6 bases). CDR3 loop: CASSLLAHEQFF. CDR3 DNA sequence: TGCGCCAGCAGCTTACTAGCCCATGAGCAGTTCTTC.